This T cell receptor beta chain came from a study of blood T cell repertoires in COVID-19. Whole-study context: The United States, Italy and Spain provided the acute and convalescent COVID-19 samples.

Here immunoSEQ multiplex PCR was the method, and the copy in TCRdb shows in-frame clones only, minus some. Of 400,000 or so clones listed, approximately 87% are singletons. The CDR3 is 13 amino acids. V was trimmed by 3 bases and J by 4 bases, leaving 9 bases between them. The V gene's germline CDR1 is WNHNN and CDR2 SYGVQD (reference sequence). Note on this clone: This sample includes further DNA sequences coding for the same CDR3.

The cohort comprised adults aged roughly 18 to 90 years residing in approximately 25 US areas. Grouping used clinical history reported by participants in a survey and questionnaire. This sequence was found in a man aged 35-49 years in a cohort exposed to, infected with or recovered from COVID-19 (not recorded which). The V and J genes are TRBV10-1 and TRBJ1-2; D ambiguous. The sample consisted of PBMCs or T cells enriched from blood (not recorded which). DNA for the CDR3: TGCGCCAGCAGTGAAGGCGGCTCCTATGGCTACACCTTC. This codes for CASSEGGSYGYTF.